The 17 T cell receptor beta chains given below trace back to one sample, sequenced in a study of post-analysis software for immune sequencing data. General study points: Five or six TRBV segments, TRBV5-6, TRBV5-1 and TRBV20-1 among them, were found more frequent in patients than controls.

These receptors have no identified antigens. Unique molecular identifiers were built into the TCR beta cDNA libraries. One entry per CDR3 protein results from TCRdb running MiXCR on the PCR reads. Of 350,000 to 450,000 distinct CDR3 sequences detected, 30% to 45% appear once; the ten largest clones hold 13%. The source material was blood. These receptors were obtained from a girl aged 5 to 17 with multiple sclerosis.

In this sample, this clonotype turned up many times. The chain links TRBV29-1 to TRBJ2-7; D is possibly TRBD1 (6 bases). The V end lost 3 bases, the J end lost 7 bases, and 16 bases lay between the germline ends. There are 13 residues in the CDR3. Looked up from germline, CDR1 is SQVTM and CDR2 is ANQGSEA. The CDR3 is CSVELTGPGEQYF. CDR3 in DNA: TGCAGCGTTGAGCTCACAGGGCCGGGAGAGCAGTACTTC.

The chain couples TRBV11-2 to TRBJ1-5; unclear D gene. This CDR3 spans 15 amino acids. The germline V gene has CDR1 SGHAT and CDR2 FQNNGV. With 1 base removed from V and 0 bases from J, the gap between germline ends came to 7 bases. CDR3 nucleotide sequence: TGTGCCAGCAGCTTAGGAGCACATAGCAATCAGCCCCAGCATTTT. Its protein is CASSLGAHSNQPQHF.

This chain connects TRBV27 to TRBJ2-6; 11 positions match TRBD2. CDR3 length equals 18 residues. J gave up 3 bases and V 6 bases, and 10 bases lay outside the gene matches. CDR1 MNHEY and CDR2 SMNVEV come from the germline V gene (reference sequence). For the CDR3, the DNA is TGTGCCAGCAGGTTCACAACTAGCGGGGGTGGTGGGGCCAACGTCCTGACTTTC. Protein: CASRFTTSGGGGANVLTF.

The genes are TRBV4-1 and TRBJ2-4; D is perhaps TRBD1 or TRBD2 (6 bases each). The J call is in doubt because the DNA end fits TRBJ2-7 better. CDR1 is MGHRA and CDR2 is YSYEKL in the germline V gene. The CDR3 consists of 16 residues. CDR3 protein: CASSQVGRTDRYEQYF. The CDR3, as DNA: TGCGCCAGCAGCCAAGTAGGGAGGACAGACAGGTACGAGCAGTACTTC.

This chain joins TRBV12-3 or TRBV12-4 and TRBJ1-1; D is undetermined. The V and J ends lost 2 bases and 0 bases respectively, with 4 bases between them. CDR3 size: 13 residues. The DNA of the CDR3 is TGTGCCAGCAGTTTATTTTTGAACACTGAAGCTTTCTTT. This sequence encodes CASSLFLNTEAFF.

The gene calls are TRBV10-2 and TRBJ2-5, with a weak D call TRBD2 (5 bases). CDR1 and CDR2 (germline): WSHSY, SAAADI. The CDR3 contains 13 residues. The V end was cut by 6 bases, the J end by 5 bases, with 13 bases between. The CDR3: CASRLTSGETQYF. CDR3 bases: TGCGCCAGCAGGCTAACTAGTGGGGAGACCCAGTACTTC.

The chain joins TRBV15 to TRBJ1-6; D ambiguous. The V end lost 0 bases, the J end lost 6 bases, and 9 bases lay between the germline ends. CDR3 size: 15 residues. The germline CDR1 and CDR2 sequences are LNHNV and YYDKDF (reference sequence). The CDR3 DNA is TGTGCCACCAGCAGAGATAACAAAGCTAATTCACCCCTCCACTTT. Translated: CATSRDNKANSPLHF.

In this sample, this clonotype turned up once. V and J are TRBV12-3 or TRBV12-4 and TRBJ1-1; D call uncertain. There are 12 residues in the CDR3. V shed 3 bases and J shed 10 bases, with 12 bases lying between them. The CDR3 region is CASSFAAAGAFF. DNA for the CDR3: TGTGCCAGCAGTTTTGCGGCGGCGGGAGCTTTCTTT.

The CDR3 is CAISGQQETQYF. CDR3 nucleotides: TGTGCCATCAGCGGACAGCAAGAGACCCAGTACTTC. The chain links TRBV10-3 to TRBJ2-5, with D tentatively TRBD1 (6 bases). V was pared by 6 bases and J by 2 bases, with 7 bases between. The germline V gene encodes CDR1 ENHRY and CDR2 SYGVKD. CDR3 length equals 12 residues.

This clonotype was counted at least ten times. The chain uses TRBV11-3 and TRBJ2-3; 11 bases agree with TRBD1. The CDR3 runs to 15 residues. CDR1 and CDR2 (germline): SGHNT, YENEEA. With V trimmed by 5 bases and J by 5 bases, 6 bases remained unmatched. CDR3 amino acids: CASSPGQGAGDTQYF. The CDR3 DNA is TGTGCCAGCAGCCCCGGACAGGGGGCGGGAGATACGCAGTATTTT.

V is TRBV7-9 and J is TRBJ2-7, with TRBD1 matching over 7 bases. The CDR3 extends over 16 amino acids. Germline V gene sequence: CDR1 SEHNR, CDR2 FQNEAQ (reference sequence). The junction had 14 bases not matched to a gene; V was cut back by 5 bases and J by 4 bases. The CDR3 DNA reads as TGTGCCAGCAGCGGCTCGTTCGGGACAGACCTTTACGAGCAGTACTTC. It is translated as CASSGSFGTDLYEQYF. The entire variable domain, with the rest obtained from reference TRBV7-9 and TRBJ2-7, is as follows: DTGVSQNPRHKITKRGQNVTFRCDPISEHNRLYWYRQTLGQGPEFLTYFQNEAQLEKSRLLSDRFSAERPKGSFSTLEIQRTEQGDSAMYLCASSGSFGTDLYEQYFGPGTRLTVT.

The chain recombines TRBV12-3 or TRBV12-4 with TRBJ2-1, with 9 nucleotides matching TRBD1. The CDR3 covers 15 residues. The V and J ends lost 5 bases and 6 bases, in that order; junction bases with no gene match: 8. Written as DNA, the CDR3 is TGTGCCAGCAGTCCCGGGACAGGGTCCCTCAATGAGCAGTTCTTC. Translating gives CASSPGTGSLNEQFF.

V gene TRBV20-1 combines with J gene TRBJ2-3; D may be TRBD2 (6 bases). Between the trimmed V and J ends, which lost 4 bases and 0 bases, there was a span of 41 bases. The CDR3 runs to 24 residues. Germline V gene data show CDR1 as DFQATT and CDR2 as SNEGSKA (reference sequence). This CDR3 reads CSAKRAAPVFVLGLQAVSTDTQYF. CDR3 DNA: TGCAGTGCTAAGCGGGCAGCACCGGTTTTTGTCCTGGGCCTCCAGGCTGTGAGCACAGATACGCAGTATTTT.

J is TRBJ2-3 and V is TRBV11-2; 10 nucleotides align to TRBD1. This CDR3 has 13 amino acids. The V gene end was trimmed by 1 base and the J gene end by 11 bases; junction bases not matched to a gene: 3. CDR1 and CDR2 (germline): SGHAT, FQNNGV. Here the CDR3 DNA reads TGTGCCAGCAGCTTAGGCGGGGACAGGGGGCAGTATTTT. Translation gives CASSLGGDRGQYF.

CDR3 loop: CASSHDRLGQYF. The CDR3 region has the DNA TGCGCCAGCAGCCATGACCGCCTCGGGCAGTACTTC. This chain connects TRBV5-1 to TRBJ2-7; D not certain. The CDR3 totals 12 residues. With 4 bases removed from V and 9 bases from J, the gap between germline ends came to 14 bases. Germline V gene sequence: CDR1 SGHRS, CDR2 YFSETQ.

There are a few counts of this clonotype. A single base separates this from a much larger clone, so it may be a read error. The rearrangement links TRBV5-6 to TRBJ2-7; D not resolved. The J call may be wrong; the DNA end is better matched by TRBJ2-4. This CDR3 comprises 16 residues. Germline CDR1 reads SGHDT; CDR2 reads YYEEEE. Written as DNA, the CDR3 is TGTGCCGGCAGCTTGAAGACTTCCAGGGCCAAAAACATTCAGTACTTC. Translating gives CAGSLKTSRAKNIQYF.

The chain recombines TRBV29-1 with TRBJ1-1, with unresolved D. This CDR3 spans 12 amino acids. Germline CDR1 reads SQVTM; CDR2 reads ANQGSEA. V dropped 3 bases and J dropped 8 bases, with 13 bases sitting between them. The CDR3 DNA sequence: TGCAGCGTTGAGACGGAGATAGACGAAGCTTTCTTT. Translating gives CSVETEIDEAFF.